The present TCR beta chain was sequenced within a study of T cells in Graves' hyperthyroidism and ophthalmopathy. It was considered stable Graves' hyperthyroidism when ophthalmopathy did not progress within 18 months. This clonotype came up a few times. Amplification of TCR beta CDR3 regions used RNA as the template. The HTBI primer set drove a first-round RT-PCR of the TCR CDR3. TCRdb passed the multiplex PCR reads through MiXCR, listing each CDR3 protein once. The table has approximately 500,000 distinct CDR3 sequences, around 42% seen once. The source is a woman between 18 and 29 years old with Graves' hyperthyroidism. The sample consisted of peripheral blood or thyroid tissue (not recorded which).

The CDR3 DNA reads TGTGCCAGCAGTGAAACACCCAGGACCCAGTACTTC. Translation: CASSETPRTQYF. The chain couples TRBV28 to TRBJ2-5; D is ambiguous. CDR3 length equals 12 residues. Germline CDR1 is MDHEN and CDR2 is SYDVKM. The V gene lost 5 bases and the J gene lost 7 bases, with 11 bases spanning the gap.